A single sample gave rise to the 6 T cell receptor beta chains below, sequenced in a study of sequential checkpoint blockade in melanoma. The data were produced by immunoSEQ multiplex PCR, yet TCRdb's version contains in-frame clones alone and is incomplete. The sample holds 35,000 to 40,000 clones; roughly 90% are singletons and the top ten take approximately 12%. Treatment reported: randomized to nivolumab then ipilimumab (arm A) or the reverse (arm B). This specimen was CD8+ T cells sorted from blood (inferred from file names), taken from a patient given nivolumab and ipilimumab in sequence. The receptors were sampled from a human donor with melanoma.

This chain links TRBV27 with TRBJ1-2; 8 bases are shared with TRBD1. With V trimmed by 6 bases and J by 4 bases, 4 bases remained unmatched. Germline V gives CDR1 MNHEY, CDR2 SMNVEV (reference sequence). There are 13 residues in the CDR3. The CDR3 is CASSKTGAYGYTF. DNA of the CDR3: TGTGCCAGCAGCAAGACAGGGGCCTATGGCTACACCTTC.

CDR3 protein: CASSPHKTSGRETQYF. The DNA for the CDR3 is TGTGCCAGCAGCCCGCACAAGACTAGCGGGAGGGAGACCCAGTACTTC. The chain couples TRBV5-6 to TRBJ2-5; 13 nucleotides line up with TRBD2. The germline gives CDR1 SGHDT, CDR2 YYEEEE. CDR3 length: 16 residues. Trimming removed 4 bases from V and 5 bases from J; junction bases left unmatched: 8.

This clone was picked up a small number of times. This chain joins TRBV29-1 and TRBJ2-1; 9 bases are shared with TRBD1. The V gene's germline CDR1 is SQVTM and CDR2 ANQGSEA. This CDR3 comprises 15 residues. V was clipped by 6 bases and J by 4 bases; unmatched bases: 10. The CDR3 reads CSVYPGTGIYNEQFF. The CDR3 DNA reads TGCAGCGTCTATCCCGGGACAGGGATTTACAATGAGCAGTTCTTC.

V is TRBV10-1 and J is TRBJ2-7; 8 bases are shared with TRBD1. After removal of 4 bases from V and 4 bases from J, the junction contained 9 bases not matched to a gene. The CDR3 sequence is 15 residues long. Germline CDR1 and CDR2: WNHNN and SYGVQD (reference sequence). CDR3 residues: CASSGDRTGRYEQYF. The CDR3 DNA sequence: TGCGCCAGCAGTGGGGACAGGACGGGACGGTACGAGCAGTACTTC.

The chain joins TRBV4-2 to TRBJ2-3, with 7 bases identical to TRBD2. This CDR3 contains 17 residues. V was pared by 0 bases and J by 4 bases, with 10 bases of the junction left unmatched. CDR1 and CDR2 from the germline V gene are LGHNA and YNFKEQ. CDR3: CASSQDRMRESPDTQYF. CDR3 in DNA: TGTGCCAGCAGCCAAGATAGGATGCGGGAGTCCCCAGATACGCAGTATTTT.

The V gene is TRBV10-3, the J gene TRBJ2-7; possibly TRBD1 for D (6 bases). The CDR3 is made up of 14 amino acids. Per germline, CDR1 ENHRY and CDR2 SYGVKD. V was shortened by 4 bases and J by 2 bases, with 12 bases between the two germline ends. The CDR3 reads CAISVSGVTYEQYV. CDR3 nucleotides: TGTGCCATCAGTGTCTCAGGGGTTACCTACGAGCAGTACGTC.